Included here is one T cell receptor (beta chain) sequence, with context. Unique molecular identifiers were incorporated during preparation of the TCRbeta library. From the PCR reads, TCRdb called clonotypes with MiXCR, one entry per CDR3 protein. The sample contains 490,000 or so distinct CDR3 sequences, 9.5% to 15% of which appear only once. This sample was included in a study of T-cell reconstitution after alpha-beta-depleted transplantation in children. This CDR3 is built from 12 residues. Germline CDR1 reads LNHDA; CDR2 reads SQIVND (reference sequence). V was shortened by 1 base and J by 5 bases, with 3 bases between the two germline ends.

This receptor was obtained from a human donor who donated a stem cell graft to a child with combined immunodeficiency. The J gene is TRBJ2-1, the V gene TRBV19; no firm D call. The specimen comprised PBMCs from the stem cell graft donor, sampled from the stem cell graft. The CDR3 loop reads CASSIVDNEQFF. The DNA of the CDR3 is TGTGCCAGTAGTATAGTGGACAATGAGCAGTTCTTC.